Below, one T cell receptor beta chain is given with its context. The data are from a study of control samples from healthy donors and cancer patients. TCRdb's table, derived via immunoSEQ multiplex PCR, lists solely in-frame clones and lacks some. The sample lists some 130,000 clones, roughly 90% seen once, with about 2.2% in the top ten. Germline values: CDR1 MNHEY, CDR2 SVGEGT. V lost 2 bases and J lost 0; bases outside the gene matches: 12. The CDR3 sequence is 19 residues long. The clonotype was recovered from a woman aged 50 to 60 in good health. Input material: blood. The chain carries TRBV6-2 or TRBV6-3 and TRBJ2-7; TRBD2 matches at 11 bases. The CDR3: CASSYPPQRLAGSSYEQYF. As DNA, the CDR3 is TGTGCCAGCAGTTACCCCCCTCAAAGACTAGCGGGAAGCTCCTACGAGCAGTACTTC.